This TCR beta chain was found in a study of T cells in Graves' hyperthyroidism and ophthalmopathy. This clonotype was observed a handful of times. Amplified TCR beta CDR3 regions came from RNA transcripts. Using the HTBI primer set, a first-round RT-PCR was run on the TCR CDR3. One entry per CDR3 protein, called by TCRdb with MiXCR from the multiplex PCR reads. Of 550,000 to 800,000 distinct CDR3 sequences listed, about a sixth are singletons. Sequenced material: blood. The sequence was collected from a young man with Graves' hyperthyroidism.

The CDR3 sequence is CASSLPGIHSGNTIYF. CDR3 DNA sequence: TGTGCCAGCAGCTTGCCAGGAATTCACTCTGGAAACACCATATATTTT. The chain combines TRBV5-6 with TRBJ1-3; D is uncertain. The CDR3 sequence is 16 residues long. V was cut by 1 base and J by 0 bases, with 11 bases left in between. Germline CDR1 and CDR2: SGHDT and YYEEEE.